Described below is a single T cell receptor (beta chain) sequence and its context. These data belong to a study of shared clonotypes between healthy human individuals. Study as a whole: Per donor, three plates held CD4 naive cells, three held CD4 memory, two held CD8 naive and one held CD8 memory.

Profiled with immunoSEQ multiplex PCR; TCRdb holds only in-frame clones, not every one. Here the sample spans fewer than 2.5 million clones, roughly 93% being singletons. V was clipped by 3 bases and J by 6 bases, with 15 bases between them. Per germline, CDR1 KGHSH and CDR2 LQKENI. The CDR3 has 14 amino acids. The material sequenced was naive CD4+ T cells from PBMCs. The sample's subset: CD45RA+ positively selected. The chain carries TRBV18 and TRBJ2-7, with D perhaps TRBD2 (6 bases). The receptor was isolated from a man between 18 and 35 years old in good health. Some clones in this sample may be carry-over from other donors' samples. The chain's CDR3 is CASSPLGSTAEQYF. DNA of the CDR3: TGTGCCAGCTCACCGCTCGGGAGTACAGCCGAGCAGTACTTC.